This T cell receptor (beta chain) was sequenced during a study of shared T cell receptors in the human thymus (dated by TCRdb to about 2021). A note on the overall study: The study investigated the way shared, self-reactive T-cell receptor alpha chains are produced in the human thymus.

The library relied on the immunoSEQ multiplex PCR assay. TCRdb took over this immuneACCESS table, retaining in-frame rearrangements with V and J assigned. Such tables are incomplete; in checked studies, under half of the missing clones stem from an unresolved V gene, and the remainder is unexplained. The sample data list some 760,000 clones, and around 85% of these were observed just once. Of the sample, over 0.008% is held by the ten largest clones. On this clone itself: The specificity of this receptor is unknown. No per-base quality is available; no much larger clone lies one base away.

Separately, the same data were catalogued under a study of human thymus T cells. Per that second paper: In Finland, the donors were immunologically healthy infants who were having open corrective cardiac surgery for congenital heart defects. The thymus tissue came from surgical resects taken out during corrective cardiac surgery. Biased V and J gene segment usage appeared to be present in both thymic and peripheral blood repertoires. The related research found that thymic TCR repertoires overlapped highly between unrelated individuals. The study described the TCR alpha and beta repertoires in about eight infant thymus samples and four matching peripheral blood samples. Donor ages ranged from roughly 6 to 244 days, and the cohort comprised 5 to 7 male and a couple of female infants. Thymocytes were mechanically released from the tissue and were stored as pellets of about 8.5-31 million cells at -70 degrees C. A QIAsymphony instrument was used to extract genomic DNA from frozen cell pellets. TCRB and TCRAD loci were amplified from a standardized quantity of quality-controlled genomic DNA using the immunoSEQ multiplex PCR assay. The amplicons spanned the V(D)J region and were long enough to cover the CDR3 and allow V and J genes to be identified. Amplicon sequencing was performed on an Illumina platform through the commercial immunoSEQ service. Primer bias and sequencing errors were corrected as previously described, and TCRAD and TCRB were defined on the basis of the IMGT database. Analysis of the repertoires was done with immunoSEQ Analyzer 3.0 and VDJTools and included basic statistics, V/J segment usage, diversity estimates, rarefaction and pairwise overlap. Diversity was estimated with Chao1, ChaoE, Efron-Thisted, Shannon and inverse Simpson indices, and also on datasets down-sampled to the smallest sample. For repertoire overlap, CDR3 nucleotide sequence, V gene and J gene had to match strictly, and clustering was done by Jaccard-based multidimensional scaling. On average, thymus samples gave 750,000 to 1,000,000 unique TCRB clonotypes, whereas blood samples gave about 84,000.

The sequence was collected from a girl younger than two with a congenital heart defect. Donor details come from another sample of the same person, matched by shared clones. The sample comprised thymocytes.

CDR3 sequence: CASSQQQGSNQPQHF. The DNA sequence follows: TGTGCCAGCAGTCAACAACAGGGTAGCAATCAGCCCCAGCATTTT. The receptor chain draws on TRBV6-1 and TRBJ1-5, with TRBD1 as a weak D call on 6 bases. As encoded in the germline V gene, CDR1 is MNHNS while CDR2 is SASEGT. The trim is 5 bases for V and 0 bases for J, with a gap of 11 bases between the germline ends. The CDR3 sequence holds 15 residues, the cysteine and phenylalanine included. Only the CDR3 portion is preserved as DNA: 45 bases, with reading frame beginning at the first base.